This TCR beta chain was captured in a study of CD8+CD57+ T cells in acquired aplastic anemia. At the level of the study: Across the sorted CD4+ and CD8+ cells, DNA amounts averaged roughly 3.5 ug.

In regard to this clonotype: Its target is not known. At one end, the junction sequence differs from germline, possibly due to a read error.

Genomic DNA templated the TCR beta VDJ and CDR3 profiling. One entry per CDR3 protein, called by TCRdb with MiXCR from the reads. The sample contains some 220,000 distinct CDR3 sequences, about a third of which appear only once. Study results and limitations: Found in both controls and patients were fewer than 35 CD8+ CDR3 sequences.

The clonotype was recovered from a human donor in good health, serving as a control. The sample consisted of sorted CD4+, CD8+, or CD8+CD57+ T cells (not recorded which) from PBMCs.

The CDR3 reads CASSQVAGGRKHHIF. The DNA for the CDR3 is TGTGCCAGCAGCCAAGTCGCAGGGGGCAGGAAACACCATATATTT. The V and J genes are TRBV14 and TRBJ1-3; 8 bases line up with TRBD1. From germline, CDR1 is SGHDN and CDR2 FVKESK. This CDR3 is 15 amino acids long.